The 28 T cell receptor beta chains presented below share a single source sample, sequenced in a study of cytomegalovirus exposure and HLA in healthy donors. Generated by immunoSEQ multiplex PCR, the TCRdb table keeps only in-frame clones and is missing some. The table has roughly 130,000 clones, about 90% seen once. The sample taken for sequencing was PBMCs. All receptors derive from a man aged 25-45 years in good health and CMV-seronegative.

The chain couples TRBV7-9 to TRBJ2-1; 7 bases fit TRBD1. This CDR3 contains 14 residues. Losses at the gene ends were 5 bases for V and 3 bases for J; bases not matched to a gene: 4. From germline, CDR1 is SEHNR and CDR2 FQNEAQ (reference sequence). The CDR3 sequence: CASSEQGIYNEQFF. CDR3 bases: TGTGCCAGCAGCGAACAGGGGATCTACAATGAGCAGTTCTTC.

The CDR3 bases are TGTGCCAGCAGTTTCGGGGATAATAATGAAAAACTGTTTTTT. It codes for CASSFGDNNEKLFF. V gene TRBV27 combines with J gene TRBJ1-4, with unresolved D. The CDR3 totals 14 residues. CDR1 is MNHEY and CDR2 is SMNVEV in the germline V gene (reference sequence). Trimming left V 3 bases short and J 4 bases short, with 9 bases between.

The chain uses TRBV7-9 and TRBJ2-1, with 11 bases aligning to TRBD1. V was pared by 5 bases and J by 5 bases, with 11 bases of the junction left unmatched. The length of the CDR3 is 17 residues. The germline CDR1 and CDR2 sequences are SEHNR and FQNEAQ (reference sequence). The CDR3 bases are TGTGCCAGCAGCCCGCGGTGGGGGGACAGGGGGAACAATGAGCAGTTCTTC. Its translation is CASSPRWGDRGNNEQFF.

The chain has TRBV6-6 and TRBJ1-2, with D perhaps TRBD1 (6 bases). Trimming shortened V by 2 bases and J by 2 bases, and 9 bases separated the two germline ends. The length of the CDR3 is 14 residues. Germline values: CDR1 MNHNY, CDR2 SVGAGI (reference sequence). Here the CDR3 reads CASSYGQLNYGYTF. The CDR3 DNA reads TGTGCCAGCAGTTACGGACAGCTCAACTATGGCTACACCTTC.

V and J are TRBV7-2 and TRBJ1-2, with D tentatively TRBD1 (5 bases). Germline V lookup: CDR1 SGHTA, CDR2 FQGNSA. The CDR3 extends over 15 amino acids. V was clipped by 7 bases and J by 0 bases, with 15 bases between them. For the CDR3, the DNA is TGTGCCAGCACCCTTTCGACAGTAGCTAACTATGGCTACACCTTC. Its protein product is CASTLSTVANYGYTF.

The chain joins TRBV15 to TRBJ2-7; 11 nucleotides line up with TRBD1. Looked up from germline, CDR1 is LNHNV and CDR2 is YYDKDF (reference sequence). V dropped 3 bases and J dropped 2; count of bases not matched to a gene: 6. The CDR3 loop spans 16 amino acids. CDR3 in amino acids: CATSRTPGQGAYEQYF. In DNA, the CDR3 is TGTGCCACCAGCAGGACCCCGGGACAGGGGGCCTACGAGCAGTACTTC.

This clone was observed a single time. The rearrangement joins TRBV5-6 to TRBJ2-7, with D perhaps matching TRBD2 (6 bases). The CDR3 has 13 residues. Germline V gene data show CDR1 as SGHDT and CDR2 as YYEEEE. The germline V and J ends were trimmed by 7 bases and 6 bases, with 17 bases remaining between them. CDR3 amino acids: CASVETGRSEQYF. The CDR3 DNA is TGTGCCAGCGTTGAAACTGGGAGGTCCGAGCAGTACTTC.

This chain uses TRBV6-4 with TRBJ2-1; 7 bases are shared with TRBD2. The CDR3 sequence is 14 residues long. V lost 2 bases, J lost 10 bases, and 8 bases stayed unmatched. Per the germline V gene, CDR1 is MRHNA and CDR2 is SNTAGT. CDR3 DNA: TGTGCCAGCAGTGACCAGCGGGATATCGGGGAGCAGTTCTTC. This codes for CASSDQRDIGEQFF.

The chain uses TRBV7-9 and TRBJ1-5; 7 positions agree with TRBD1. There are 15 residues in the CDR3. The germline CDR1 and CDR2 sequences are SEHNR and FQNEAQ (reference sequence). Trimming took 5 bases from V and 10 from J; bases not matched to a gene: 14. The CDR3 DNA follows: TGTGCCAGCAGCCACGGCGACAGGGACCGCGTTCCCCAGCATTTT. Its translation: CASSHGDRDRVPQHF.

The chain links TRBV6-5 to TRBJ1-2, with D possibly being TRBD1 (5 bases). V lost 4 bases and J lost 3, with 12 bases in between. Germline V gene data show CDR1 as MNHEY and CDR2 as SVGAGI. The CDR3 covers 14 residues. The CDR3 DNA reads as TGTGCCAGCAGTTCCTGGGGCGCCTACTATGGCTACACCTTC. It specifies CASSSWGAYYGYTF.

CDR3 in DNA: TGTGCCAGCTCATCTCAGGGATCTAACTATGGCTACACCTTC. Amino acids: CASSSQGSNYGYTF. The V and J genes are TRBV18 and TRBJ1-2, with a tentative D call TRBD1 (5 bases). Germline V CDR1 and CDR2: KGHSH, LQKENI. Trimming removed 5 bases at V and 0 bases at J, with 10 bases between. The CDR3 is 14 residues long.

This sequence joins TRBV30 and TRBJ2-2; D call uncertain. Germline-derived CDR1 and CDR2 are GTSNPN and SVGIG (reference sequence). Trimming removed 0 bases at V and 3 bases at J, with 8 bases between. The CDR3 is made up of 14 amino acids. This CDR3 reads CAWSVDTYTGELFF. The CDR3 DNA reads as TGTGCCTGGAGTGTAGACACCTACACCGGGGAGCTGTTTTTT.

The chain joins TRBV19 to TRBJ1-1; unclear D gene. Germline V gene lookup returns CDR1 LNHDA and CDR2 SQIVND (reference sequence). The length of the CDR3 is 13 residues. Trimming left V 1 base short and J 6 bases short, with 9 bases between. The DNA of the CDR3 is TGTGCCAGTAGTATAGCCGCGAGGGCTGAAGCTTTCTTT. Its translation is CASSIAARAEAFF. The whole variable domain, filled in from reference TRBV19 and TRBJ1-1, reads DGGITQSPKYLFRKEGQNVTLSCEQNLNHDAMYWYRQDPGQGLRLIYYSQIVNDFQKGDIAEGYSVSREKKESFPLTVTSAQKNPTAFYLCASSIAARAEAFFGQGTRLTVV.

The chain carries TRBV5-6 and TRBJ2-7, with D tentatively TRBD2 (5 bases). Germline CDR1 is SGHDT and CDR2 is YYEEEE. The ends were cut back, 2 bases at V and 6 bases at J, with 15 bases in the middle. The CDR3 extends over 14 amino acids. CDR3 coding DNA: TGTGCCAGCAGCTTTAGGACTGCTGGCGGCGAGCAGTACTTC. Its translation is CASSFRTAGGEQYF. Full variable domain (rest looked up from reference TRBV5-6 and TRBJ2-7): DAGVTQSPTHLIKTRGQQVTLRCSPKSGHDTVSWYQQALGQGPQFIFQYYEEEERQRGNFPDRFSGHQFPNYSSELNVNALLLGDSALYLCASSFRTAGGEQYFGPGTRLTVT.

This clone was recorded once. The gene calls are TRBV2 and TRBJ2-3; perhaps TRBD1 as D (6 bases). Germline V gene lookup returns CDR1 SNHLY and CDR2 FYNNEI. The V end was cut by 5 bases, the J end by 4 bases, with 10 bases between. The CDR3 is 13 residues long. CDR3: CASSRGMSDTQYF. In DNA form, the CDR3 reads TGTGCCAGCAGTAGGGGGATGTCAGATACGCAGTATTTT.

The chain has TRBV7-2 and TRBJ2-5; perhaps TRBD2 as D (6 bases). Trimming pared 5 bases from V and 2 bases from J, leaving 18 bases between. Germline lookup yields CDR1 SGHTA and CDR2 FQGNSA. This CDR3 is built from 16 residues. The CDR3 loop reads CASSVRLVGWQETQYF. The DNA of the CDR3 is TGTGCCAGCAGCGTAAGACTAGTGGGTTGGCAAGAGACCCAGTACTTC.

J is TRBJ1-3 and V is TRBV2; no reliable D call. CDR3 length equals 10 residues. The V gene's germline CDR1 is SNHLY and CDR2 FYNNEI. Between the trimmed V and J ends, which lost 8 bases and 7 bases, there was a span of 6 bases. The CDR3 sequence is CASSRNTIYF. The CDR3 region has the DNA TGTGCCAGCTCCAGGAACACCATATATTTT.

The chain couples TRBV19 to TRBJ1-2; a possible D gene is TRBD1 (6 bases). The V end lost 7 bases, the J end lost 7 bases, and 13 bases lay between the germline ends. Germline loops: CDR1 LNHDA, CDR2 SQIVND (reference sequence). The CDR3 is made up of 12 amino acids. As DNA, the CDR3 is TGTGCCAGTACCACAGGGAGAGGTGGCTACACCTTC. It yields the protein CASTTGRGGYTF.

This clone is medium-sized. This chain joins TRBV30 and TRBJ2-2; D may be TRBD2 (6 bases). The germline CDR1 and CDR2 sequences are GTSNPN and SVGIG (reference sequence). This CDR3 has 12 residues. V lost 5 bases to trimming and J lost 5 bases, with 9 bases between them. CDR3 in amino acids: CAWEGGTGELFF. The CDR3 bases are TGTGCCTGGGAGGGAGGAACCGGGGAGCTGTTTTTT. Together with reference TRBV30 and TRBJ2-2, the CDR3 gives the full variable domain: SQTIHQWPATLVQPVGSPLSLECTVEGTSNPNLYWYRQAAGRGLQLLFYSVGIGQISSEVPQNLSASRPQDRQFILSSKKLLLSDSGFYLCAWEGGTGELFFGEGSRLTVL.

This chain links TRBV5-1 with TRBJ1-4, with D maybe TRBD1 (5 bases). The germline V gene has CDR1 SGHRS and CDR2 YFSETQ. The CDR3 runs to 15 residues. Trimming removed 5 bases at V and 0 bases at J, with 11 bases between. Here the CDR3 reads CASRRGFATNEKLFF. The CDR3 nucleotides are TGCGCCAGCAGACGGGGGTTTGCAACTAATGAAAAACTGTTTTTT.

Only one count was recorded for this clone. V usage is TRBV5-1 and J usage is TRBJ2-7, with D perhaps matching TRBD2 (7 bases). The CDR3 is 13 residues long. Deletions cut 6 bases from V and 6 bases from J, with 16 bases between. Looked up from germline, CDR1 is SGHRS and CDR2 is YFSETQ. CDR3 loop: CASTLRGGGEQYF. CDR3 DNA sequence: TGCGCCAGCACCCTTAGGGGGGGCGGCGAGCAGTACTTC.

The rearrangement links TRBV7-2 to TRBJ1-1; D ambiguous. V dropped 3 bases and J dropped 3 bases, with 8 bases sitting between them. The CDR3 has 13 residues. Germline V gene sequence: CDR1 SGHTA, CDR2 FQGNSA. This CDR3 is CASSLSSDTEAFF. The CDR3 DNA reads TGTGCCAGCAGCTTGTCCTCGGACACTGAAGCTTTCTTT.

The rearrangement uses TRBV2 and TRBJ1-3, with D uncertain. CDR3 length: 16 amino acids. The V and J ends lost 7 bases and 4 bases respectively, with 20 bases between them. CDR1 and CDR2 from the germline V gene are SNHLY and FYNNEI. The DNA for the CDR3 is TGTGCCAGCAATAGAAATCCGGGAGGGCTCGGAAACACCATATATTTT. It codes for CASNRNPGGLGNTIYF.

This sequence joins TRBV4-3 and TRBJ2-6; D perhaps matches TRBD2 (6 bases). The CDR3 runs to 14 residues. Germline loops: CDR1 LGHNA, CDR2 YSLEER. Trimming removed 8 bases at V and 4 bases at J, with 12 bases between. CDR3 residues: CASGLRRGANVLTF. The CDR3, as DNA: TGCGCCAGCGGACTAAGAAGGGGGGCCAACGTCCTGACTTTC.

V gene TRBV7-9 combines with J gene TRBJ2-1; no reliable D call. The CDR3 is 14 amino acids. The V end was cut by 2 bases, the J end by 10 bases, with 15 bases between. Germline assignment: CDR1 SEHNR and CDR2 FQNEAQ (reference sequence). CDR3 in DNA: TGTGCCAGCAGCTTACTCTTACCACGGAGCGAGCAGTTCTTC. Translated: CASSLLLPRSEQFF.

This clone has a handful of counts. V is TRBV27 and J is TRBJ2-5; 7 bases fit TRBD2. Losses at the gene ends were 2 bases for V and 2 bases for J; bases not matched to a gene: 5. Germline V CDR1 and CDR2: MNHEY, SMNVEV (reference sequence). The CDR3 consists of 15 residues. This CDR3 reads CASSLGGSVQETQYF. CDR3 bases: TGTGCCAGCAGTTTAGGCGGGAGTGTTCAAGAGACCCAGTACTTC.

The chain combines TRBV5-1 with TRBJ2-1, with TRBD2 matching over 11 bases. CDR3 size: 14 residues. In germline, CDR1 is SGHRS, CDR2 YFSETQ. J was trimmed by 7 bases and V by 2 bases; bases with no gene match: 2. For the CDR3, the DNA is TGCGCCAGCAGCTTTAGCGGGAGGGGGAATGAGCAGTTCTTC. It yields the protein CASSFSGRGNEQFF.

The chain joins TRBV11-3 to TRBJ2-2; D uncertain. This CDR3 comprises 13 residues. CDR1 is SGHNT and CDR2 is YENEEA in the germline V gene. The V end was cut by 5 bases, the J end by 5 bases, with 9 bases between. Here the CDR3 reads CASSPGYTGELFF. The CDR3 DNA reads as TGTGCCAGCAGCCCCGGGTATACCGGGGAGCTGTTTTTT.